This T cell receptor beta chain was sequenced for a study of blood T cell repertoires in COVID-19. For the study at large: Acute and convalescent COVID-19 specimens originated in the United States, Italy and Spain. T cells, B-cell-depleted T cells, or PBMCs supplied cDNA or gDNA.

Original processing methods: Amplifying reference gene primers gave estimates of nucleated cell counts. Clones were read by immunoSEQ multiplex PCR, and TCRdb kept only the in-frame ones, dropping some. The V and J calls and the clone size are those of that table, but D and trimming were determined from the DNA. This sample has around 140,000 clones, with over 70% found just once. The CDR3 covers 14 residues. The germline gives CDR1 SGDLS, CDR2 YYNGEE. The V gene lost 4 bases and the J gene lost 1 base, with 10 bases spanning the gap. This clonotype was sampled from a man aged 45 to 65 who had recovered from COVID-19. The chain joins TRBV9 to TRBJ2-3; tentatively, D is TRBD2 (5 bases). The sequenced sample consisted of peripheral blood. DNA of the CDR3: TGTGCCAGCAGCCTCCGGACTGGCACAGATACGCAGTATTTT. Its protein product is CASSLRTGTDTQYF.